Sequencing of this T cell receptor (beta chain) was carried out in a study of blood T cell repertoires in COVID-19. Study background: Samples came from the United States, Italy and Spain, spanning acute and convalescent COVID-19. Sources were T cells, B-cell-depleted T cells, or PBMCs; the material itself was cDNA or gDNA.

The authors' processing: Reference gene primer amplification gave nucleated cell count estimates. Data came from immunoSEQ multiplex PCR; TCRdb stores just in-frame clones and leaves some out. From that table come the V and J calls and clone size; the DNA was used to work out D and trimming. The sample records some 300,000 clones, 85% being singletons. V gave up 3 bases and J gave up 3 bases; unmatched junction bases: 6. This CDR3 spans 17 amino acids. Germline-derived CDR1 and CDR2 are SGHTA and FQGNSA. The TCR comes from a woman between 45 and 60 years old with active or convalescent COVID-19. Sequenced sample: peripheral blood. The rearrangement joins TRBV7-2 to TRBJ2-1; 12 bases map to TRBD2. As DNA, the CDR3 is TGTGCCAGCAGCTTGACGACTAGCGGGGGAGGCTACAATGAGCAGTTCTTC. It yields the protein CASSLTTSGGGYNEQFF.